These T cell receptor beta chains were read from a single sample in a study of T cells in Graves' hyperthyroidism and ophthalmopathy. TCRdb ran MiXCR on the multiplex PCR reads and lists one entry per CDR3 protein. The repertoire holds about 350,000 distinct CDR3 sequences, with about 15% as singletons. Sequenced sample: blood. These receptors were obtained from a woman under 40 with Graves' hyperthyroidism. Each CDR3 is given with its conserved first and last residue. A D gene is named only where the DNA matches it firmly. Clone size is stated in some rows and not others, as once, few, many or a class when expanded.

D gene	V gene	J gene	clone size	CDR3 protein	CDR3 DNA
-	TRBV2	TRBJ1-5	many	CASSLHLEGNQPQHF	TGTGCCAGCAGCCTTCATCTTGAGGGCAATCAGCCCCAGCATTTT
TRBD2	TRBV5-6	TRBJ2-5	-	CASSLAGRLGTQYF	TGTGCCAGCAGCCTAGCGGGACGCCTTGGGACCCAGTACTTC
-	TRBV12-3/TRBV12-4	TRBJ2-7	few	CASSAPPDYEQYF	TGTGCCAGCAGCGCCCCACCTGACTACGAGCAGTACTTC
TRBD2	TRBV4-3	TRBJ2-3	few	CASSRDLAGEGDTQYF	TGCGCCAGCAGCCGAGACCTAGCGGGAGAGGGAGATACGCAGTATTTT
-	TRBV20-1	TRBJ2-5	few	CSASGDLGSETETQYF	TGCAGTGCTAGTGGAGACCTGGGTAGCGAGACGGAGACCCAGTACTTC
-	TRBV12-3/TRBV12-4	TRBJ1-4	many	CASSAGGREKLFF	TGTGCCAGCTCAGCGGGAGGGCGGGAAAAACTGTTTTTT
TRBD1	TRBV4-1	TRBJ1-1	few	CASSRQGIMNTEAFF	TGCGCCAGCAGTCGACAGGGGATCATGAACACTGAAGCTTTCTTT
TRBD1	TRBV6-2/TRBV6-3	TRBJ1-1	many	CASSYSGGWTEAFF	TGTGCCAGCAGTTACTCAGGGGGCTGGACTGAAGCTTTCTTT
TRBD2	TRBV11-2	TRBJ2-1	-	CASSLVGGSPSNEQFF	TGTGCCAGCAGCTTAGTGGGCGGGAGTCCCTCTAATGAGCAGTTCTTC
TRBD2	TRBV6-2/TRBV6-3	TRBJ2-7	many	CASSPTGGTSGSYEQYF	TGTGCCAGCAGTCCCACCGGAGGGACTAGCGGTTCCTACGAGCAGTACTTC
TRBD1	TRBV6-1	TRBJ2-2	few	CASSSTGEEELFF	TGTGCCAGCAGTTCGACAGGGGAAGAGGAGCTGTTTTTT
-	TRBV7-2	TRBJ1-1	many	CASRQGVHTEAFF	TGTGCCAGCAGGCAAGGGGTGCACACTGAAGCTTTCTTT
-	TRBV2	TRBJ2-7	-	CASGGAEDSF	TGTGCCAGCGGGGGTGCGGAAGACTCCTTC
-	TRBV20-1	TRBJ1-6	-	CSAGDISSYNSPLHF	TGCAGTGCTGGGGATATCAGCTCCTATAATTCACCCCTCCACTTT
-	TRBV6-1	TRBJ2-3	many	CASSDPPGQLYTDTQYF	TGTGCCAGCAGTGATCCCCCTGGGCAACTCTACACAGATACGCAGTATTTT
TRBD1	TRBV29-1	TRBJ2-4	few	CSVHRTGENIQYF	TGCAGCGTCCATAGGACAGGCGAAAACATTCAGTACTTC
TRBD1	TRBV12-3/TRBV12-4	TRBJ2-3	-	CASSQGQGDTQYF	TGTGCCAGCAGTCAGGGACAGGGAGATACGCAGTATTTT
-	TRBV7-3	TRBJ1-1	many	CASSLEPGMNTEAFF	TGTGCCAGCAGCTTAGAACCTGGCATGAACACTGAAGCTTTCTTT
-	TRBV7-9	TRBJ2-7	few	CASSGDRGEQYF	TGTGCCAGCAGCGGGGACCGCGGAGAGCAGTACTTC
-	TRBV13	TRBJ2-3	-	CASSLFGVDTDTQYF	TGTGCCAGCAGCTTATTTGGGGTCGACACAGATACGCAGTATTTT
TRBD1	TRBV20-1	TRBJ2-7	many	CSAPQGGGYEQYF	TGCAGTGCTCCACAGGGGGGTGGGTACGAGCAGTACTTC
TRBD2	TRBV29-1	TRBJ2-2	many	CSVLGSLELAGANTGELFF	TGCAGCGTTCTAGGGTCTTTGGAACTAGCGGGGGCCAACACCGGGGAGCTGTTTTTT
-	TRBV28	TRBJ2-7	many	CASSSFGGAAYEQYF	TGTGCCAGCAGTTCCTTCGGCGGGGCGGCCTACGAGCAGTACTTC
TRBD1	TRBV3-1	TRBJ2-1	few	CASSLATDRGQFF	TGTGCCAGCAGCCTGGCCACGGACAGGGGGCAGTTCTTC
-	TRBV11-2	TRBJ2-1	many	CASSFGSGQYNEQFF	TGTGCCAGCAGCTTCGGCAGCGGACAATACAATGAGCAGTTCTTC
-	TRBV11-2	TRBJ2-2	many	CASSLWQGSGELFF	TGTGCCAGCAGCCTGTGGCAGGGGTCCGGGGAGCTGTTTTTT
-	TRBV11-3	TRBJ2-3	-	CASSFGGSGDTQYF	TGTGCCAGCAGCTTTGGAGGTTCGGGAGATACGCAGTATTTT
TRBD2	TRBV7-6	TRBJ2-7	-	CASSPRRGGGSREQYF	TGTGCCAGCAGCCCCCGACGGGGGGGAGGTTCGAGGGAGCAGTACTTC
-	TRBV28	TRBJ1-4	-	CASSPGTGPNEKLFF	TGTGCCAGCAGTCCGGGGACCGGCCCTAATGAAAAACTGTTTTTT
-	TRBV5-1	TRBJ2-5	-	CASSSQGGYQETQYF	TGCGCCAGCAGTTCCCAGGGGGGGTACCAAGAGACCCAGTACTTC
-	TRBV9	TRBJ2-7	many	CASSVKAGEAGYEQYF	TGTGCCAGCAGCGTAAAAGCAGGGGAGGCGGGCTACGAGCAGTACTTC
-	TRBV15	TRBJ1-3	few	CATSRVGYGTPGNTIYF	TGTGCCACCAGCAGAGTGGGCTACGGGACTCCTGGAAACACCATATATTTT
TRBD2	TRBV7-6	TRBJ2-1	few	CASGGALAGGSYNEQFF	TGTGCCAGCGGCGGGGCTCTAGCGGGAGGGTCCTACAATGAGCAGTTCTTC
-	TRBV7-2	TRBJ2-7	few	CASSRTAGLNLAETYEQYF	TGTGCCAGCAGCCGGACGGCGGGACTCAACCTCGCCGAAACCTACGAGCAGTACTTC
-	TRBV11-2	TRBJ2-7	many	CASSLGVRGPYEQYF	TGTGCCAGCAGCTTAGGAGTCAGGGGCCCCTACGAGCAGTACTTC
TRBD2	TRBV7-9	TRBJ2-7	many	CASSLVPGSAGGPYEQYF	TGTGCCAGCAGCTTAGTTCCTGGTTCGGCGGGAGGGCCCTACGAGCAGTACTTC
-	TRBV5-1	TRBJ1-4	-	CASSFTGLREKLFF	TGCGCCAGCAGCTTCACGGGGCTCAGAGAAAAACTGTTTTTT
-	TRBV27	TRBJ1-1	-	CASSTRQITLTEAFF	TGTGCCAGCAGTACCCGACAGATCACTTTGACTGAAGCTTTCTTT
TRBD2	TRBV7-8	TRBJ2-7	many	CASSLGLAGDEQYF	TGTGCCAGCAGCTTAGGCCTAGCGGGAGACGAGCAGTACTTC
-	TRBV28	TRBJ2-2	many	CASTAGPNTGELFF	TGTGCCAGCACCGCCGGCCCAAACACCGGGGAGCTGTTTTTT
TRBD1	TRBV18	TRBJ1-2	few	CASSPTGQESGYTF	TGTGCCAGCTCACCGACGGGACAGGAGAGTGGCTACACCTTC
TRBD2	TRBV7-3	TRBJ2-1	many	CASSPLAGGVEQFF	TGTGCCAGCAGCCCACTAGCGGGAGGGGTTGAGCAGTTCTTC
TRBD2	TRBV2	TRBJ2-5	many	CASTGLAGARDETQYF	TGTGCCAGCACCGGACTAGCGGGAGCGCGTGATGAGACCCAGTACTTC
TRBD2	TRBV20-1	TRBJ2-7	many	CSALGGSGGYEQYF	TGCAGTGCTCTGGGGGGCAGCGGGGGCTACGAGCAGTACTTC
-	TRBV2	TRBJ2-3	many	CASMGWSGVEDTQYF	TGTGCCAGCATGGGATGGTCCGGGGTGGAAGATACGCAGTATTTT
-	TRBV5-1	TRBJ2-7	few	CASGAERTYEQYF	TGCGCCAGCGGGGCAGAACGAACCTACGAGCAGTACTTC
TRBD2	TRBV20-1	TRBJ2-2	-	CSAAGTSGGLNTGELFF	TGCAGTGCGGCCGGGACTAGCGGGGGATTAAACACCGGGGAGCTGTTTTTT
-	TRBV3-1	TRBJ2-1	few	CASSQGGTQREQFF	TGTGCCAGCAGCCAAGGGGGAACCCAGCGTGAGCAGTTCTTC
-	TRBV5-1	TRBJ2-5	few	CASSSGLIGRQETQYF	TGCGCCAGCAGCTCCGGACTTATAGGGCGCCAAGAGACCCAGTACTTC
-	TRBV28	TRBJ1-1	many	CASRLTGLLNTEAFF	TGTGCCAGCAGATTAACGGGACTTTTGAACACTGAAGCTTTCTTT
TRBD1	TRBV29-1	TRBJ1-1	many	CSVNRGIENTEAFF	TGCAGCGTTAACAGGGGGATCGAGAACACTGAAGCTTTCTTT
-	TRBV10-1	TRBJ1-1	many	CASSTSKARNTEAFF	TGCGCCAGCAGTACATCCAAGGCCCGGAACACTGAAGCTTTCTTT
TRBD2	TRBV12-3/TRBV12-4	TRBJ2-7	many	CASCLAGVSYEQYF	TGTGCCAGTTGCCTAGCGGGAGTGTCCTACGAGCAGTACTTC